This T cell receptor (beta chain) was identified in a study of radiotherapy plus CTLA-4 blockade in lung cancer. Whole-study findings and limits: TCR clones originating in tumors grew in number in blood after radiotherapy plus ipilimumab.

Some clones are missing from TCRdb's copy, which holds only in-frame ones; the method was immunoSEQ multiplex PCR. The sample records roughly 62,000 clones, around 69% being singletons. About this clone: The target antigen is unknown.

The CDR3 is made up of 15 amino acids. Per germline, CDR1 MNHEY and CDR2 SVGAGI. The V gene lost 8 bases and the J gene lost 7 bases, with 20 bases spanning the gap. This chain connects TRBV6-5 to TRBJ1-4; D is perhaps TRBD1 (6 bases). The sequenced sample was peripheral blood, obtained from a patient treated with radiotherapy plus ipilimumab. This clonotype was obtained from a human donor with non-small cell lung cancer who had a complete response to radiotherapy plus ipilimumab. CDR3 region: CASSPTGGVGEKLFF. In nucleotides, the CDR3 is TGTGCCAGCTCCCCGACGGGGGGCGTGGGTGAAAAACTGTTTTTT.